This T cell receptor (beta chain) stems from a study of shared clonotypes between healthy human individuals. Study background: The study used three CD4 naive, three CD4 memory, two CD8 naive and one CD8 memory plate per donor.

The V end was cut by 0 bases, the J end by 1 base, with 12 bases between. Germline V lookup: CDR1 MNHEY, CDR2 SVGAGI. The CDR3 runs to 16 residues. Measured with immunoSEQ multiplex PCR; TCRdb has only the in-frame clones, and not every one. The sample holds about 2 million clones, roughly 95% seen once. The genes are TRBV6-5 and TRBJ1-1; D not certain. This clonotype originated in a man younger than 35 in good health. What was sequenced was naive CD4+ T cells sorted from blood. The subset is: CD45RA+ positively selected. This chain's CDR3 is CASSYSSLAQNTEAFF. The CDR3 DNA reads TGTGCCAGCAGTTACTCGAGTCTGGCCCAGAACACTGAAGCTTTCTTT.